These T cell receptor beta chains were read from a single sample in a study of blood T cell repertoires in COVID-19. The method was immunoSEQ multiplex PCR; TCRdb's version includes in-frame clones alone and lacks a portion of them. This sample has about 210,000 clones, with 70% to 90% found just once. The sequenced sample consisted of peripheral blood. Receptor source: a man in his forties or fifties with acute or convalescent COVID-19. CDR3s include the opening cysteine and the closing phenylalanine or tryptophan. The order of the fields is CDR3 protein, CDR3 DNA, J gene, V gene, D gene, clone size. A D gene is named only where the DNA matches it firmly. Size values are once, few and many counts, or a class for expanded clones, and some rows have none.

CASRDRGSGNTGELFF,TGTGCCAGCAGGGACAGGGGAAGTGGGAACACCGGGGAGCTGTTTTTT,TRBJ2-2,TRBV27,TRBD1,-
CASSPDRALIQETQYF,TGTGCCAGCAGTCCTGACAGGGCACTGATCCAAGAGACCCAGTACTTC,TRBJ2-5,TRBV7-2,TRBD1,-
CASSNGASGYTGELFF,TGTGCCAGCAGCAACGGGGCTAGCGGGTACACCGGGGAGCTGTTTTTT,TRBJ2-2,TRBV9,TRBD2,few
CASSLTDNEQFF,TGTGCCAGCAGCCTTACTGACAATGAGCAGTTCTTC,TRBJ2-1,TRBV11-3,-,-
CASRGYRGPGEKLFF,TGTGCCAGCAGGGGTTACAGGGGGCCGGGTGAAAAACTGTTTTTT,TRBJ1-4,TRBV6-5,TRBD1,few
CASSLDRGNQPQHF,TGTGCCAGCAGTTTGGACAGGGGGAATCAGCCCCAGCATTTT,TRBJ1-5,TRBV27,TRBD1,-
CASMEQANTGELFF,TGTGCCAGTATGGAACAGGCGAACACCGGGGAGCTGTTTTTT,TRBJ2-2,TRBV19,-,few
CASSYSVGQNTEAFF,TGTGCCAGCAGTTATTCAGTGGGACAGAACACTGAAGCTTTCTTT,TRBJ1-1,TRBV6-5,-,-
CASSLTPTVATEAFF,TGTGCCAGCTCACTGACTCCGACGGTGGCCACTGAAGCTTTCTTT,TRBJ1-1,TRBV18,-,-
CASSPSIADTGELFF,TGTGCCAGCTCACCATCGATAGCGGACACCGGGGAGCTGTTTTTT,TRBJ2-2,TRBV18,-,-
CASSIGQSNYGYTF,TGTGCCAGTAGTATAGGACAATCGAACTATGGCTACACCTTC,TRBJ1-2,TRBV19,-,-
CAAQGQRPYEQYF,TGTGCCGCTCAGGGGCAGCGTCCCTACGAGCAGTACTTC,TRBJ2-7,TRBV6-6,-,-
CASKRGQLVNYGYTF,TGTGCCAGTAAAAGAGGGCAGTTGGTTAACTATGGCTACACCTTC,TRBJ1-2,TRBV19,-,-
CASSPLIFGQGRQYF,TGTGCCAGCAGCCCCCTCATTTTTGGACAGGGAAGGCAGTACTTC,TRBJ2-7,TRBV3-1/TRBV3-2,TRBD1,-
CASSGLAASYEQYF,TGTGCCAGTAGTGGGCTAGCGGCCTCCTACGAGCAGTACTTC,TRBJ2-7,TRBV19,TRBD2,few
CASSMRQNYGYTF,TGTGCCAGTAGTATGCGGCAGAACTATGGCTACACCTTC,TRBJ1-2,TRBV19,-,-
CASSQVSSGGKTQYF,TGTGCCAGCAGCCAAGTATCTAGCGGGGGGAAGACCCAGTACTTC,TRBJ2-5,TRBV4-2,TRBD2,-
CASSYRESFRSTEAFF,TGTGCCAGCAGCTACCGAGAGTCATTCCGTAGTACTGAAGCTTTCTTT,TRBJ1-1,TRBV7-2,-,-
CASSQEGGALIETQYF,TGCGCCAGCAGCCAAGAGGGGGGGGCCCTAATCGAGACCCAGTACTTC,TRBJ2-5,TRBV4-1,-,-
CASAPSGQSYEQYF,TGTGCCAGCGCACCCTCGGGACAGTCCTACGAGCAGTACTTC,TRBJ2-7,TRBV27,TRBD1,-
CAWSMTGGSGETQYF,TGTGCCTGGAGTATGACAGGGGGTTCGGGAGAGACCCAGTACTTC,TRBJ2-5,TRBV30,TRBD1,-
CSAELAGGGSIQYF,TGCAGCGCGGAATTAGCGGGCGGGGGTTCCATTCAGTACTTC,TRBJ2-4,TRBV29-1,TRBD2,-
CASSLTAGTSGRAGGDTQYF,TGTGCCAGCAGCTTAACGGCTGGGACTAGCGGGAGGGCCGGGGGAGATACGCAGTATTTT,TRBJ2-3,TRBV7-3,TRBD2,-
CASSSTPGIEAFF,TGTGCCAGCAGCTCAACCCCAGGGATTGAAGCTTTCTTT,TRBJ1-1,TRBV11-2,-,-
CASSLDRSNYGYTF,TGTGCCAGCAGCTTAGACAGATCTAACTATGGCTACACCTTC,TRBJ1-2,TRBV11-2,-,-
CASSLSRNTEAFF,TGTGCCAGCAGCTTGTCCAGGAACACTGAAGCTTTCTTT,TRBJ1-1,TRBV7-9,-,-
CASSQNREGGYTF,TGTGCCAGCAGCCAGAACAGGGAAGGCGGCTACACCTTC,TRBJ1-2,TRBV4-2,-,-
CASSPGTGAVGTQYF,TGTGCCAGCAGTCCCGGGACAGGGGCCGTCGGGACCCAGTACTTC,TRBJ2-5,TRBV5-4,TRBD1,-
CASSLLAGASGANVLTF,TGTGCCAGCAGCTTATTGGCAGGGGCCTCTGGGGCCAACGTCCTGACTTTC,TRBJ2-6,TRBV7-2,-,-
CASSLPNSEAFF,TGTGCCAGCAGTTTGCCGAACAGTGAAGCTTTCTTT,TRBJ1-1,TRBV27,-,-
CASSFGLAYPYEQYF,TGTGCCAGTAGCTTCGGACTAGCCTACCCATACGAGCAGTACTTC,TRBJ2-7,TRBV19,TRBD2,-
CASSLGGSPLHF,TGTGCCAGCTCACTGGGGGGATCACCCCTCCACTTT,TRBJ1-6,TRBV18,-,-
CASSVGFGLAEETQYF,TGTGCCAGCAGTGTGGGATTTGGACTAGCCGAAGAGACCCAGTACTTC,TRBJ2-5,TRBV2,TRBD2,-
CASSYSSTRGPPGAFF,TGTGCCAGCAGTTACTCGAGCACCAGGGGCCCACCAGGGGCTTTCTTT,TRBJ1-1,TRBV6-5,-,-
CASKWRGMNEKLFF,TGTGCCAGCAAGTGGAGGGGAATGAATGAAAAACTGTTTTTT,TRBJ1-4,TRBV19,-,-